The entry below describes one T cell receptor (beta chain). Its antigen remains unknown. The data stem from a study of cytomegalovirus exposure and HLA in healthy donors. Study details: Early released data had about 85 million unique TCRs, all coming from HLA-typed donors. Study-wide results and caveats: The authors listed approximately 150 TCR beta chains as cytomegalovirus-associated. It was reportedly the case that the classifier diagnosed cytomegalovirus status with high specificity and sensitivity.

At the time of sampling, donors were nominally healthy, though unrecorded immune exposures were likely. With 4 bases clipped from V and 1 base from J, the junction kept 3 bases outside the gene matches. Germline V gene data show CDR1 as PRHDT and CDR2 as FYEKMQ (reference sequence). CDR3 size: 15 residues. Primers for the PCR totalled 60 Vbeta and 13 Jbeta. Clones were read by immunoSEQ multiplex PCR, and TCRdb kept only the in-frame ones, dropping some. This sample has a few hundred thousand clones, with about nine tenths found just once. The TCR originated in a girl aged 2-10 years in good health and CMV-seronegative. The sequenced sample consisted of PBMCs. The chain joins TRBV13 to TRBJ2-7; 11 bases are a match to TRBD2. DNA of the CDR3: TGTGCCAGCAGCTATACTAGCGGGGGTTCCTACGAGCAGTACTTC. Amino acid sequence: CASSYTSGGSYEQYF.